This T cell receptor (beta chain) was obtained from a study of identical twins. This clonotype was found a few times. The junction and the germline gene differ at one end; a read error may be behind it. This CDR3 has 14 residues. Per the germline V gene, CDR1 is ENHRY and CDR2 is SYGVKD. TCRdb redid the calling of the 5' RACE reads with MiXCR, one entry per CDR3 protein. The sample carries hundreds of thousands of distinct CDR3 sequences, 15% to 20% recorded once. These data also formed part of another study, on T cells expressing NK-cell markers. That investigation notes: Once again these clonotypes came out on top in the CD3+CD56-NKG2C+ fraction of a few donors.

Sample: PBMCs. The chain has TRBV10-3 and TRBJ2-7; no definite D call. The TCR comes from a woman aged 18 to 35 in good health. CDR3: CAISGTALSHEQYF. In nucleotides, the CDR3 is TGTGCCATCAGTGGTACGGCCCTCTCCCACGAGCAGTACTTC.